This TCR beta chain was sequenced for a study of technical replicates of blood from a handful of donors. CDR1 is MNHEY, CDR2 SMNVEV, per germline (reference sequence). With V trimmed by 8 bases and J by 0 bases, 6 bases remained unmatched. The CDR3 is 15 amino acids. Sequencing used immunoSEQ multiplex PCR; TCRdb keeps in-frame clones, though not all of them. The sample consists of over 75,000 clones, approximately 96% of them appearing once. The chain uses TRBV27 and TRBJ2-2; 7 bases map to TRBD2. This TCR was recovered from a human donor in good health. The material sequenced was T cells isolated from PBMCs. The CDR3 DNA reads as TGTGCCAGCTACCGCGCGGGGGCGAACACCGGGGAGCTGTTTTTT. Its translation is CASYRAGANTGELFF.